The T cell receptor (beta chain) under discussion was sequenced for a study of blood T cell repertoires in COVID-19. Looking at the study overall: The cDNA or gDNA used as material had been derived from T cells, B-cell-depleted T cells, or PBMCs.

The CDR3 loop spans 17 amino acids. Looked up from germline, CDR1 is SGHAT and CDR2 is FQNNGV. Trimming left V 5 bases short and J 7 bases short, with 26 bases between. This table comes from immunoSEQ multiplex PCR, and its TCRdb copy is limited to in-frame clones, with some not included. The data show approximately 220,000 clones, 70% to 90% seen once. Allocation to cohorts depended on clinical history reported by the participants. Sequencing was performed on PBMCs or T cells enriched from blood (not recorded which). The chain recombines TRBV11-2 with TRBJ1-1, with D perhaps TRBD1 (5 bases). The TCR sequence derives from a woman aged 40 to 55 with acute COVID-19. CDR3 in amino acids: CASSPAVGSQVRGEAFF. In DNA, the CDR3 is TGTGCCAGCAGCCCAGCAGTTGGTTCCCAAGTAAGGGGTGAAGCTTTCTTT.